This T cell receptor beta chain was captured by sequencing in a study of Tregs in tolerant kidney transplant recipients. Points from the study as a whole: Activated donor B cell expansion appeared to reveal the most relevant donor-specific TCRbeta repertoire. No direct test of biological reproducibility was done here. Few patients were studied, so findings need validation in larger groups.

The V end was cut by 1 base, the J end by 7 bases, with 4 bases between. Germline V lookup: CDR1 MGHRA, CDR2 YSYEKL. The CDR3 extends over 12 amino acids. This clone was seen only a few times. Antigen specificity is unknown. The assay was immunoSEQ multiplex PCR, and TCRdb's table has in-frame clones only and misses some. The sample includes around 61,000 clones, about 86% seen only once; the top ten take about 5.5%. The specimen was CD4+ T cells from blood. This clonotype was obtained from a human donor in good health. The rearrangement joins TRBV4-1 to TRBJ1-4; D call uncertain. CDR3 nucleotides: TGCGCCAGCAGCCAAGGCGGTGAAAAACTGTTTTTT. Encoded protein: CASSQGGEKLFF.